This T cell receptor (beta chain) was retrieved from a study of beta chain features in type 1 diabetes. Looking at the study overall: Across the samples, roughly 98,000,000 sorted cells were examined in total.

Of note for this clone: The target antigen is unknown.

All of the isolated RNA was reverse transcribed, so expressed TCRB transcripts were sequenced. Sequenced by immunoSEQ multiplex PCR; TCRdb stores in-frame clones only, minus some. Among about 370,000 clones, 9.6% were seen once, and the ten largest hold less than 0.65%. Looked up from germline, CDR1 is MNHEY and CDR2 is SVGAGI. The CDR3 extends over 15 amino acids. With V trimmed by 6 bases and J by 0 bases, 8 bases remained unmatched. Overall study findings and caveats: A potential PCR bias toward shorter templates would be equal in patient and control samples. Shorter TCRB CDR3s, moderately but significantly so, were found in Type 1 diabetes patients in all four CD4+ subsets.

The rearrangement uses TRBV6-5 and TRBJ2-7; 7 positions match TRBD1. The source of this sequence is a man aged 25-45 years with type 1 diabetes. What was sequenced was central memory CD4+ T cells from blood. The CDR3 sequence: CASRSDRRNSYEQYF. The CDR3 DNA is TGTGCCAGCAGATCGGACAGGCGAAACTCCTACGAGCAGTACTTC.